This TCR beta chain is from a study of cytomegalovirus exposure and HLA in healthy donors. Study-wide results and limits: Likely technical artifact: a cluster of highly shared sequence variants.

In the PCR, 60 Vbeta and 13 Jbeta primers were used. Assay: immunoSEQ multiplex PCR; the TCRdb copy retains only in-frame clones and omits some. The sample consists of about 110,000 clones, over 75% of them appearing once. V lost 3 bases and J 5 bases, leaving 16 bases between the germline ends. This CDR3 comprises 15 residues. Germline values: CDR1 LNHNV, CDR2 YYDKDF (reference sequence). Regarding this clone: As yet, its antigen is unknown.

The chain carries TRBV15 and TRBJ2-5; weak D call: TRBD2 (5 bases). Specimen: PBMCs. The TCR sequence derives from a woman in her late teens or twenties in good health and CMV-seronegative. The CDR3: CATSRSGTRKETQYF. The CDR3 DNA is TGTGCCACCAGCAGGTCGGGCACTAGAAAGGAGACCCAGTACTTC.